The present T cell receptor (beta chain) was sequenced within a study of blood T cell repertoires in COVID-19. This CDR3 spans 15 amino acids. V was pared by 6 bases and J by 3 bases, with 7 bases of the junction left unmatched. From germline, CDR1 is SGHTA and CDR2 FQGTGA. TCRdb's table, derived via immunoSEQ multiplex PCR, lists solely in-frame clones and lacks some. Found here are about 220,000 clones, around 80% of them singletons; the top ten hold 5% to 6.5%. Sequencing input: peripheral blood. The receptor comes from a woman aged 55 to 70 who had recovered from COVID-19. V gene TRBV7-3 combines with J gene TRBJ2-7; TRBD2 agrees at 11 bases. The CDR3: CASSPSGGTFYEQYF. For the CDR3, the DNA is TGTGCCAGCAGTCCTAGCGGGGGGACCTTCTACGAGCAGTACTTC.